This T cell receptor (beta chain) stems from a study of T cell repertoires in cytomegalovirus infection. In the study overall: In the study, CMV epitopes included recently identified HLA-C-restricted and well-studied HLA-B-restricted ones. Public TCR beta signature analysis indicated the presence of both CMV infection and matching HLA type.

A remark on this clonotype: Its antigen is as yet unknown.

Study conclusions and caveats: In two of eight donors, the top clonotype was HLA-C-restricted CMV-specific. Carriage of CMV together with the relevant HLA was identifiable through cumulative public TCR beta family frequency.

Via MiXCR, TCRdb re-called the reads, giving one row per CDR3 protein. The sample lists approximately 770,000 distinct CDR3 sequences; approximately 32% were seen once. Germline V gene sequence: CDR1 SNHLY, CDR2 FYNNEI. The V segment lost 8 bases and the J segment 6 bases; nucleotides outside the gene matches: 15. This CDR3 spans 15 amino acids. V gene TRBV2 combines with J gene TRBJ1-1, with 7 bases aligning to TRBD1. The sequence was collected from a human donor in good health (CMV status not recorded). Some clones in this sample may be carry-over from other donors' samples. The source was cultured CD8+ T cells from PBMCs, collected from culture after CMV antigen stimulation. The chain's CDR3 is CASLIFDRANAEAFF. CDR3 DNA: TGTGCCAGCCTAATCTTTGACAGGGCCAACGCTGAAGCTTTCTTT.